This T cell receptor beta chain was identified during a study of T cell repertoires in cytomegalovirus infection. Overall study findings and caveats: Within the response measured ex vivo, HLA-C-restricted CMV-specific TCR beta clonotypes were dominant.

Regarding this clonotype: Its antigen is currently unknown.

The CDR3 is made up of 11 amino acids. The germline gives CDR1 SNHLY, CDR2 FYNNEI. Trimming took 10 bases from V and 6 from J; bases not matched to a gene: 2. TCRdb fed the reads into MiXCR, producing one record per CDR3 protein. The sample lists about 160,000 distinct CDR3 sequences; 17% were seen once. This TCR was recovered from a human donor in good health (CMV status not recorded). Some clones in this sample may be carry-over from other donors' samples. The V call is TRBV2, the J call TRBJ2-1; 8 bases fit TRBD1. Sequencing was performed on CD8+ T cells from PBMCs. CDR3: CAIDRGNEQFF. The CDR3 DNA follows: TGTGCCATCGACAGGGGCAATGAGCAGTTCTTC.